The rows below give T cell receptor beta chains drawn from one sample of a study of T-cell reconstitution after alpha-beta-depleted transplantation in children. TCRdb re-called the PCR reads with MiXCR, one entry per CDR3 protein. The sample lists hundreds of thousands of distinct CDR3 sequences; 16% were seen once. The material sequenced was PBMCs, mostly from graft donor cells, taken 360 days after TCRalphabeta/CD19-depleted stem cell transplant. These receptors were taken from a boy less than two years old who had a stem cell transplant for Wiskott-Aldrich syndrome, so the T cells may come from the graft donor. Both conserved end residues are part of each CDR3. The D gene is left open where the match is weak. Expanded clones are given a class, and other clones once, few, many or no size at all.

d_call	cdr3_length	clone_size	v_call	j_call	cdr3_nt	cdr3_aa
NA	17	NA	TRBV9	TRBJ2-1	TGTGCCAGCAGCGTAGGCCTTGGGGAGGCCCCTTACAATGAGCAGTTCTTC	CASSVGLGEAPYNEQFF
NA	12	few	TRBV20-1	TRBJ2-7	TGCAGTGCTAGTCAGGGGTTGTACGAGCAGTACTTC	CSASQGLYEQYF
NA	10	NA	TRBV10-2	TRBJ2-2	TGCGCCAGCAGTGGCGGGGAGCTGTTTTTT	CASSGGELFF
NA	14	NA	TRBV7-2	TRBJ2-1	TGTGCCAGCAGCTTACCGGGGGTCCCCCATGAGCAGTTCTTC	CASSLPGVPHEQFF
NA	12	many	TRBV29-1	TRBJ2-7	TGCAGCGCTTGGACAGTCTCCTACGAGCAGTACTTC	CSAWTVSYEQYF
NA	11	few	TRBV7-9	TRBJ1-2	TGTGCCAGCAGCCCGCCTGAGGGCTACACCTTC	CASSPPEGYTF
TRBD2	16	few	TRBV7-2	TRBJ2-1	TGTGCCAGCAGCAGGACTAGCGGCCCTCTCTACAATGAGCAGTTCTTC	CASSRTSGPLYNEQFF
NA	16	few	TRBV12-3/TRBV12-4	TRBJ1-1	TGTGCCAGCAGTCCACTCCGGAGAGGGGGGAGGACTGAAGCTTTCTTT	CASSPLRRGGRTEAFF
TRBD1	16	NA	TRBV10-3	TRBJ2-3	TGTGCCATCAGTGAGGGGGGACAGGGGGCCACAGATACGCAGTATTTT	CAISEGGQGATDTQYF
TRBD2	16	NA	TRBV5-5	TRBJ2-2	TGTGCCAGCAGCTTGGTTGGTCTAGCGGACACCGGGGAGCTGTTTTTT	CASSLVGLADTGELFF
NA	13	NA	TRBV20-1	TRBJ2-3	TGCAGTGCTGGAGGGCAGCCCACAGATACGCAGTATTTT	CSAGGQPTDTQYF
NA	12	NA	TRBV25-1	TRBJ1-2	TGTGCCAGCAGTGAAGTCCACGGGAGCTACACCTTC	CASSEVHGSYTF
TRBD1	16	NA	TRBV7-8	TRBJ2-2	TGTGCCAGCAGCTTAAAAACAGGGGTGAACACCGGGGAGCTGTTTTTT	CASSLKTGVNTGELFF
NA	15	few	TRBV4-3	TRBJ2-4	TGCGCCAGCAGCCAAGAAAGTGGGGCCAAAAACATTCAGTACTTC	CASSQESGAKNIQYF
TRBD2	14	NA	TRBV28	TRBJ2-2	TGTGCCAGCAGTGGGGGAGGGCCCACCGGGGAGCTGTTTTTT	CASSGGGPTGELFF
NA	13	NA	TRBV29-1	TRBJ2-7	TGCAGCGTAAGTAGCCGATACTCCTACGAGCAGTACTTC	CSVSSRYSYEQYF
NA	18	few	TRBV11-1	TRBJ2-1	TGTGCCAGCAGCTTACCAACCCGGGACTTAGCGGCCTACAATGAGCAGTTCTTC	CASSLPTRDLAAYNEQFF
NA	15	many	TRBV5-1	TRBJ2-2	TGCGCCAGCAGCTTGGCCCTAGGGGACACCGGGGAGCTGTTTTTT	CASSLALGDTGELFF
TRBD1	15	NA	TRBV5-1	TRBJ1-1	TGCGCCAGCACGGTAGACAGGGTGGGGAACACTGAAGCTTTCTTT	CASTVDRVGNTEAFF
TRBD2	20	NA	TRBV7-6	TRBJ2-4	TGTGCCAGCAGCTTATATCCCGGACTAGCGGGTCAGAGAGTCAAAAACATTCAGTACTTC	CASSLYPGLAGQRVKNIQYF
NA	15	NA	TRBV5-1	TRBJ2-1	TGCGCCAGCAGCTCATCCTCGTACTCCTACAATGAGCAGTTCTTC	CASSSSSYSYNEQFF
TRBD2	16	NA	TRBV3-1	TRBJ2-2	TGTGCCAGCAGCCACGGACTAGCGGGAGTCACCGGGGAGCTGTTTTTT	CASSHGLAGVTGELFF
TRBD1	17	few	TRBV20-1	TRBJ2-5	TGCAGTGCTAGAGATTGGCGGCGGGACAGGGGGAGAGAGACCCAGTACTTC	CSARDWRRDRGRETQYF
TRBD2	16	few	TRBV9	TRBJ2-1	TGTGCCAGCAGCGTAGCCGGGACTAGCGGGTACAATGAGCAGTTCTTC	CASSVAGTSGYNEQFF
TRBD2	20	NA	TRBV11-2	TRBJ2-3	TGTGCCAGCAGCCCCCGGTTCGGGACTAGCGGGTGGGTGGGCACAGATACGCAGTATTTT	CASSPRFGTSGWVGTDTQYF
NA	15	few	TRBV7-2	TRBJ2-3	TGTGCCAGCAGCTCTACGGGGCCACGCACAGATACGCAGTATTTT	CASSSTGPRTDTQYF
TRBD1	14	few	TRBV5-1	TRBJ2-7	TGCGCCAGCAGTACACCGGGACAGATCTACGAGCAGTACTTC	CASSTPGQIYEQYF
NA	15	NA	TRBV7-9	TRBJ2-7	TGTGCCAGCAGCTTAGCGGTAGGGGGAAGGTACGAGCAGTACTTC	CASSLAVGGRYEQYF
NA	15	NA	TRBV10-3	TRBJ2-7	TGTGCCATCAGTCGTAACAGCCCCAGCTCCTACGAGCAGTACTTC	CAISRNSPSSYEQYF
NA	15	few	TRBV7-2	TRBJ2-7	TGTGCCAGCAGCCCCGCCCCGCTGCCCATGTACGAGCAGTACTTC	CASSPAPLPMYEQYF
TRBD1	14	many	TRBV27	TRBJ2-7	TGTGCCAGCAGTCCCCGTCAGGGGGCTTACGAGCAGTACTTC	CASSPRQGAYEQYF
TRBD2	12	few	TRBV29-1	TRBJ2-5	TGCAGCGGGGCCCTAGCGGGACTTACCCAGTACTTC	CSGALAGLTQYF
NA	15	many	TRBV12-3/TRBV12-4	TRBJ2-6	TGTGCCAGCAGTTCTTCAGGGTCTGGGGCCAACGTCCTGACTTTC	CASSSSGSGANVLTF
TRBD2	14	few	TRBV20-1	TRBJ2-5	TGCAGTGCTCCGTCCGGGAGGGCCGGTGAGACCCAGTACTTC	CSAPSGRAGETQYF
NA	13	NA	TRBV3-1	TRBJ2-7	TGTGCCAGCAGCCATCCGATTAACTACGAGCAGTACTTC	CASSHPINYEQYF
NA	14	NA	TRBV2	TRBJ2-3	TGTGCCAGCAGTGGGTACCCAAACGTGAATACGCAGTATTTT	CASSGYPNVNTQYF
NA	17	NA	TRBV20-1	TRBJ2-3	TGCAGTGCTAGAGCCCCTCTCCGCCCTCAGCGTACAGATACGCAGTATTTT	CSARAPLRPQRTDTQYF
NA	12	few	TRBV28	TRBJ2-7	TGTGCCAGCAGTCGCTCCTGGGTCGAGCAGTACTTC	CASSRSWVEQYF
TRBD1	16	few	TRBV12-3/TRBV12-4	TRBJ1-5	TGTGCCAGCAGGATCGGGACAGCTAATAGCAATCAGCCCCAGCATTTT	CASRIGTANSNQPQHF
TRBD1	17	NA	TRBV10-3	TRBJ1-5	TGTGCCATCAGTGATCCGGACAGGGTCGCCACCAATCAGCCCCAGCATTTT	CAISDPDRVATNQPQHF
TRBD2	15	NA	TRBV12-3/TRBV12-4	TRBJ2-7	TGTGCCAGCAGTTTCGGACTAGCGGGAATGTACGAGCAGTACTTC	CASSFGLAGMYEQYF
TRBD1	16	NA	TRBV11-2	TRBJ1-6	TGTGCCAGCAGCTTCTTGCCCGGGACAGGGTTTTCACCCCTCCACTTT	CASSFLPGTGFSPLHF
NA	14	NA	TRBV11-2	TRBJ2-7	TGTGCCAGCAGCCGGGGCCCTTTTTGGGACAAGGGTGGTTTC	CASSRGPFWDKGGF
TRBD1	13	few	TRBV10-3	TRBJ2-7	TGTGCCATCAAAGGGACAGGGGGCTACGAGCAGTACTTC	CAIKGTGGYEQYF
NA	16	NA	TRBV6-2/TRBV6-3	TRBJ2-7	TGTGCCAGCAGTTACTTGGACTACTACAATTGGGGTCAGCAGTACTTC	CASSYLDYYNWGQQYF
NA	14	NA	TRBV28	TRBJ2-7	TGTGCCAGCACCCCTCTGCCAGTAAGGGGAGAGCAGTACTTC	CASTPLPVRGEQYF
TRBD2	15	NA	TRBV6-2/TRBV6-3	TRBJ2-1	TGTGCCAGCAGTTGGACTAGCGCGGGGTACAATGAGCAGTTCTTC	CASSWTSAGYNEQFF
NA	12	few	TRBV28	TRBJ2-2	TGTGCCAGCAAGAGGTACACCGGGGAGCTGTTTTTT	CASKRYTGELFF
TRBD2	15	NA	TRBV5-1	TRBJ2-1	TGCGCCAGCAAACAGACTAGCGGGAGTACTTATGAGCAGTTCTTC	CASKQTSGSTYEQFF
NA	14	NA	TRBV29-1	TRBJ2-6	TGCAGCGTCCTTTTTGGCACTGGGGCCAACGTCCTGACTTTC	CSVLFGTGANVLTF
TRBD1	18	NA	TRBV12-3/TRBV12-4	TRBJ1-3	TGTGCCAGCAGTTTACCCCGGGACAGGGGACGCTCTGGAAACACCATATATTTT	CASSLPRDRGRSGNTIYF